The clone carrying this T cell receptor (beta chain) was seen repeatedly, ten times or more. Its antigen is not identified. This sample was taken from a study of neurological immune-mediated disorders. The study's findings and limits: The most TCR clonal expansion was seen in HTLV-1-associated myelopathy, and the least was seen in multiple sclerosis, which fell below healthy controls.

The team produced cDNA through 5'RACE using 10-nucleotide random UMIs. The authors obtained over 180 million TCR-beta sequences from 15-18 subjects per sequencing run. TCRdb ran MiXCR on the 5' RACE reads and lists one entry per CDR3 protein. The sample carries around 48,000 distinct CDR3 sequences, 10% recorded once. The CDR3 extends over 15 amino acids. Germline CDR1 reads SGDLS; CDR2 reads YYNGEE. V shed 3 bases and J shed 1 base, with 12 bases lying between them. Unsorted libraries were derived from 2 million PBMCs stored at -80 C. This clonotype originated in a woman aged 40-49 years with HTLV-1-associated myelopathy (HAM/TSP). The chain is built from TRBV9 and TRBJ2-3; D is undetermined. Sequenced: PBMCs. CDR3 in amino acids: CASSGPYGGTDTQYF. In DNA, the CDR3 is TGTGCCAGCAGCGGGCCCTATGGTGGCACAGATACGCAGTATTTT.